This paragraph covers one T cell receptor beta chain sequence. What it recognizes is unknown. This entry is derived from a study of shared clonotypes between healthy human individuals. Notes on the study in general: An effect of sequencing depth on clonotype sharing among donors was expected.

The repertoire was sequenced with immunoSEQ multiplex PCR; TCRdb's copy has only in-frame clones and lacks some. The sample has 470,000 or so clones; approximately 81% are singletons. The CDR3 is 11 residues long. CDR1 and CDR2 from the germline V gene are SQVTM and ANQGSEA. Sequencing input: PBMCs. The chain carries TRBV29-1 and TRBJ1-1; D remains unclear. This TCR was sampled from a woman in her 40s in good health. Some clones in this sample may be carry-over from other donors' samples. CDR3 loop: CRVGLGTEAFF. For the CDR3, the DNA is TGCAGGGTGGGGTTAGGCACTGAAGCTTTCTTT.